The 15 T cell receptor beta chains below were found in one sample sequenced in a study of blood T cell repertoires in COVID-19. Using immunoSEQ multiplex PCR, the repertoire was profiled, and TCRdb retains in-frame clones only, with some absent. The table records 300,000 to 450,000 clones, over 75% of them present only once. Sequences were obtained from peripheral blood. All receptors come from a woman in her twenties or thirties with COVID-19, enrolled during active disease.

This chain uses TRBV2 with TRBJ2-7, with TRBD2 identical over 9 bases. The length of the CDR3 is 14 residues. Trimming took 6 bases from V and 5 from J; bases not matched to a gene: 8. CDR1 and CDR2 from the germline V gene are SNHLY and FYNNEI. The CDR3 sequence: CASRASGIANEQYF. CDR3 nucleotide sequence: TGTGCCAGCAGGGCTAGCGGGATAGCTAACGAGCAGTACTTC.

The chain joins TRBV9 to TRBJ1-6, with 10 bases matching TRBD1. Germline CDR1 is SGDLS and CDR2 is YYNGEE. This CDR3 region has 13 residues. The V gene end was trimmed by 7 bases and the J gene end by 11 bases; junction bases not matched to a gene: 6. In DNA form, the CDR3 reads TGTGCCAGCGCCGGGACAGGGGTACCACCCCTCCACTTT. Amino acid sequence: CASAGTGVPPLHF.

The V gene is TRBV19, the J gene TRBJ2-7, with 10 nucleotides matching TRBD1. Germline V CDR1 and CDR2: LNHDA, SQIVND (reference sequence). This CDR3 spans 14 amino acids. The V gene end was trimmed by 9 bases and the J gene end by 2 bases; junction bases not matched to a gene: 7. CDR3: CARQPGQGTYEQYF. The CDR3 coding sequence is TGTGCCAGGCAGCCGGGACAGGGGACCTACGAGCAGTACTTC.

The rearrangement joins TRBV5-4 to TRBJ2-7; 9 bases align to TRBD1. Germline values: CDR1 SGHNT, CDR2 YYREEE (reference sequence). The CDR3 runs 14 residues. Losses at the gene ends were 3 bases for V and 5 bases for J; bases not matched to a gene: 6. The CDR3 loop is CASSSKDRGHEQYF. The CDR3 DNA reads as TGTGCCAGCAGCTCCAAGGACAGGGGCCACGAGCAGTACTTC.

J is TRBJ2-7 and V is TRBV7-9, with no clear D. The V gene lost 5 bases and the J gene lost 4 bases, with 15 bases spanning the gap. There are 14 residues in the CDR3. The germline V gene encodes CDR1 SEHNR and CDR2 FQNEAQ (reference sequence). The CDR3 protein is CASSPTGGLYEQYF. As DNA, the CDR3 is TGTGCCAGCAGCCCAACTGGCGGTCTGTACGAGCAGTACTTC. The full variable domain, completed using reference TRBV7-9 and TRBJ2-7, is DTGVSQNPRHKITKRGQNVTFRCDPISEHNRLYWYRQTLGQGPEFLTYFQNEAQLEKSRLLSDRFSAERPKGSFSTLEIQRTEQGDSAMYLCASSPTGGLYEQYFGPGTRLTVT.

The chain combines TRBV7-9 with TRBJ2-1; a weak D match, TRBD2 (6 bases). Deletions cut 3 bases from V and 3 bases from J, with 9 bases between. Germline CDR1 SEHNR, CDR2 FQNEAQ (reference sequence). CDR3 size: 14 residues. CDR3: CASSFPGVYNEQFF. Here the CDR3 DNA reads TGTGCCAGCAGCTTCCCGGGGGTCTACAATGAGCAGTTCTTC.

The chain recombines TRBV14 with TRBJ1-6, with TRBD1 identical over 8 bases. Trimming took 2 bases from V and 10 from J; bases not matched to a gene: 4. This CDR3 is built from 14 residues. Germline loops: CDR1 SGHDN, CDR2 FVKESK. CDR3 DNA sequence: TGTGCCAGCAGCCAACAAACAGGGGGATCACCCCTCCACTTT. Translating gives CASSQQTGGSPLHF.

The V call is TRBV6-5, the J call TRBJ2-5, with TRBD2 matching over 7 bases. The CDR3 loop spans 14 amino acids. Unmatched junction bases numbered 11, after V lost 8 bases and J lost 5 bases. The germline V gene encodes CDR1 MNHEY and CDR2 SVGAGI. In DNA, the CDR3 is TGTGCCAGCGGAACCGGGGGGAGTGTTGAGACCCAGTACTTC. Translated: CASGTGGSVETQYF.

V gene TRBV7-3 combines with J gene TRBJ2-3; 8 bases fit TRBD2. The J segment lost 0 bases and the V segment lost 5 bases, leaving 13 bases of the junction unmatched. The V gene's germline CDR1 is SGHTA and CDR2 FQGTGA. CDR3 length: 18 amino acids. The DNA for the CDR3 is TGTGCCAGCAGCCTGCCCGGTAGTAGCGGGGACAGCACAGATACGCAGTATTTT. Translated: CASSLPGSSGDSTDTQYF.

The V call is TRBV11-2, the J call TRBJ1-6; no definite D call. The CDR3 length is 14 residues. Germline V gene data show CDR1 as SGHAT and CDR2 as FQNNGV. V lost 5 bases, J lost 10 bases, and 15 bases lay in between. The CDR3 sequence is CASSPAVVESPLHF. The CDR3 bases are TGTGCCAGCAGCCCAGCGGTGGTGGAGTCACCCCTCCACTTT. Using reference TRBV11-2 and TRBJ1-6 for the parts outside the CDR3, the full variable domain is EAGVAQSPRYKIIEKRQSVAFWCNPISGHATLYWYQQILGQGPKLLIQFQNNGVVDDSQLPKDRFSAERLKGVDSTLKIQPAKLEDSAVYLCASSPAVVESPLHFGNGTRLTVT.

The rearrangement links TRBV27 to TRBJ2-3; D is ambiguous. The CDR3 totals 17 residues. The germline V and J ends were trimmed by 10 bases and 0 bases, with 23 bases remaining between them. The germline CDR1 and CDR2 sequences are MNHEY and SMNVEV (reference sequence). The CDR3 DNA is TGTGCCACTCCTCCCCTAGGAGACCCCCAGAGCACAGATACGCAGTATTTT. Encoded protein: CATPPLGDPQSTDTQYF.

Remarks on this clone: Relative to the germline gene, one junction end is altered; a read error may explain this. This chain links TRBV28 with TRBJ2-1; TRBD2 agrees at 7 bases. This CDR3 has 13 residues. Per the germline V gene, CDR1 is MDHEN and CDR2 is SYDVKM. CDR3 nucleotides: TGTGCCAGCAGTTTGACTAGCTTCACCCACTCAGTCTTC. Translation gives CASSLTSFTHSVF.

This clone showed up just a few times. The chain links TRBV11-2 to TRBJ1-6; TRBD1 agrees at 7 bases. Germline trimming cut 5 bases from V and 4 bases from J; bases unmatched to any gene: 14. Germline CDR1 SGHAT, CDR2 FQNNGV. The CDR3 runs 18 residues. The CDR3 bases are TGTGCCAGCAGCCCTACAGGGGTATCAGGGGCATATAATTCACCCCTCCACTTT. Its translation: CASSPTGVSGAYNSPLHF.

Details on this clone: This sample includes further DNA sequences coding for the same CDR3. The chain couples TRBV28 to TRBJ2-7, with TRBD1 identical over 7 bases. Germline-derived CDR1 and CDR2 are MDHEN and SYDVKM. The CDR3 is 12 residues long. After removal of 8 bases from V and 2 bases from J, the junction contained 3 bases not matched to a gene. The CDR3 nucleotides read TGTGCCAGCTCGACAGGGACCTACGAGCAGTACTTC. Its protein is CASSTGTYEQYF.

This chain joins TRBV29-1 and TRBJ1-2; no firm D call. Germline CDR1 SQVTM, CDR2 ANQGSEA. The CDR3 is made up of 12 amino acids. Between the trimmed V and J ends, which lost 4 bases and 3 bases, there was a span of 9 bases. CDR3 DNA: TGCAGCGTTGGTCCCCCTTACTATGGCTACACCTTC. It yields the protein CSVGPPYYGYTF.